The 12 T cell receptor beta chains listed next were all sequenced from one sample in a study of blood T cell repertoires in COVID-19 (dated by TCRdb to about 2020). The library was generated by the immunoSEQ multiplex PCR assay. As stored in TCRdb, this immuneACCESS dataset retains in-frame rearrangements with V and J assigned. A fraction of the clones does not appear; measured against another copy, unresolved V genes explain less than half of the discrepancy, and the remainder lacks a known reason. This sample comprises 200,000 to 250,000 clones, 92% of them detected only once. The ten top clones hold roughly 1.2% of the sample. Sequencing was performed on peripheral blood. The receptor set was obtained from a young man with acute or convalescent COVID-19.

The chain joins TRBV10-3 to TRBJ2-2; possible D gene TRBD2, 5 bases. Deletions cut 6 bases from V and 3 bases from J, with 17 bases between. This CDR3 has 16 residues. Per germline, CDR1 ENHRY and CDR2 SYGVKD. CDR3 region: CAISPRGGSDTGELFF. Here the CDR3 DNA reads TGTGCCATCAGCCCCCGGGGTGGTTCAGACACCGGGGAGCTGTTTTTT.

The chain couples TRBV4-2 to TRBJ2-1, with TRBD2 matching over 10 bases. V lost 3 bases, J lost 5 bases, and 7 bases stayed unmatched. The CDR3 consists of 16 residues. Germline lookup yields CDR1 LGHNA and CDR2 YNFKEQ. The CDR3 spells CASSHLSAGGNNEQFF. DNA of the CDR3: TGTGCCAGCAGCCACCTCTCAGCGGGGGGGAACAATGAGCAGTTCTTC.

The genes are TRBV7-2 and TRBJ1-2, with TRBD1 as a possible D gene (5 bases). Germline lookup yields CDR1 SGHTA and CDR2 FQGNSA. The CDR3 runs 15 residues. The V gene lost 7 bases and the J gene lost 4 bases, with 19 bases spanning the gap. The CDR3 spells CASTSGGEGVYGYTF. The CDR3 nucleotides read TGTGCCAGCACCTCGGGAGGGGAGGGCGTCTATGGCTACACCTTC.

Here the CDR3 DNA reads TGTGCCAGCAGCTTAGCGCGGCAGATCACTGAAGCTTTCTTT. Protein product: CASSLARQITEAFF. The V and J genes are TRBV13 and TRBJ1-1; no clear D gene. CDR1 and CDR2 (germline): PRHDT, FYEKMQ (reference sequence). CDR3 length: 14 residues. Between the trimmed V and J ends, which lost 1 base and 4 bases, there was a span of 10 bases.

V gene TRBV28 combines with J gene TRBJ1-6, with TRBD1 matching 8 bases. V shed 2 bases, J shed 8 bases, and the junction held 5 bases outside the gene matches. The CDR3 consists of 15 residues. Germline V lookup: CDR1 MDHEN, CDR2 SYDVKM. CDR3 nucleotides: TGTGCCAGCAGTTTAGGGCAGGGGGCGGATTCACCCCTCCACTTT. Protein product: CASSLGQGADSPLHF. The full variable domain, with the rest looked up from reference TRBV28 and TRBJ1-6, is DVKVTQSSRYLVKRTGEKVFLECVQDMDHENMFWYRQDPGLGLRLIYFSYDVKMKEKGDIPEGYSVSREKKERFSLILESASTNQTSMYLCASSLGQGADSPLHFGNGTRLTVT.

For this clone: A read error may produce the germline difference seen at one junction end. The chain joins TRBV3-1 (or the pseudogene TRBV3-2) to TRBJ1-1; no clear D gene. From germline, CDR1 is LGHDT and CDR2 YNNKEL (reference sequence). CDR3 length equals 13 residues. In DNA, the CDR3 is TGTGCCAGCAGTCAAGAACGGAGAACTGAAGCTTTCTTT. Protein product: CASSQERRTEAFF.

The genes are TRBV5-1 and TRBJ2-5, with D perhaps TRBD1 (6 bases). CDR3 size: 14 residues. Germline V gene data show CDR1 as SGHRS and CDR2 as YFSETQ. V shed 4 bases and J shed 0 bases, with 10 bases lying between them. This chain's CDR3 is CASSMGAYQETQYF. DNA for the CDR3: TGCGCCAGCAGCATGGGGGCGTACCAAGAGACCCAGTACTTC.

As for this clone: This specimen includes other DNA sequences encoding the same CDR3. This chain uses TRBV7-9 with TRBJ2-7, with 9 nucleotides matching TRBD1. The V gene end was trimmed by 3 bases and the J gene end by 5 bases; junction bases not matched to a gene: 5. The CDR3 has 14 residues. Per germline, CDR1 SEHNR and CDR2 FQNEAQ (reference sequence). CDR3 DNA sequence: TGTGCCAGCAGCTTTCCGGGACAGGGAAACGAGCAGTACTTC. Protein: CASSFPGQGNEQYF.

The chain carries TRBV15 and TRBJ2-7; D is possibly TRBD2 (5 bases). Trimming shortened V by 3 bases and J by 4 bases, and 16 bases separated the two germline ends. The CDR3 length is 15 residues. Germline CDR1 and CDR2: LNHNV and YYDKDF (reference sequence). CDR3 amino acids: CATSSRTQRQYEQYF. The DNA for the CDR3 is TGTGCCACCAGCAGTCGCACGCAGCGGCAGTACGAGCAGTACTTC.

This clone was counted a single time. V usage is TRBV28 and J usage is TRBJ2-2, with D possibly being TRBD1 (5 bases). There are 14 residues in the CDR3. Trimming pared 7 bases from V and 4 bases from J, leaving 13 bases between. Per the germline V gene, CDR1 is MDHEN and CDR2 is SYDVKM. CDR3 in amino acids: CASIFRQTTGELFF. As DNA, the CDR3 is TGTGCCAGCATCTTCAGACAGACCACCGGGGAGCTGTTTTTT.

This chain links TRBV15 with TRBJ2-7; D not certain. The CDR3 spans 13 residues. Trimming shortened V by 0 bases and J by 4 bases, and 7 bases separated the two germline ends. Per germline, CDR1 LNHNV and CDR2 YYDKDF (reference sequence). This CDR3 reads CATSRDISYEQYF. CDR3 coding DNA: TGTGCCACCAGCAGAGATATTAGTTACGAGCAGTACTTC.

The chain combines TRBV29-1 with TRBJ1-2, with TRBD1 matching 7 bases. The CDR3 has 12 residues. With V trimmed by 6 bases and J by 6 bases, 7 bases remained unmatched. Germline V gene lookup returns CDR1 SQVTM and CDR2 ANQGSEA. CDR3 sequence (DNA): TGCAGCGTGCCCGACAGGGCCCATGGCTACACCTTC. The encoded protein is CSVPDRAHGYTF.